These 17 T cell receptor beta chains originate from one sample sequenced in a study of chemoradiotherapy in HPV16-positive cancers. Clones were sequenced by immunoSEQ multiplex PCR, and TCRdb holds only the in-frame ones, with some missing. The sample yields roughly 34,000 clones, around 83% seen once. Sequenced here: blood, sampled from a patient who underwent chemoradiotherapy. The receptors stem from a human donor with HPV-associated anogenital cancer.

Here the CDR3 reads CASSLGQGAFEQYF. The CDR3 nucleotides read TGTGCCAGCAGCTTGGGACAGGGGGCGTTTGAGCAGTACTTC. The chain is built from TRBV7-3 and TRBJ2-7, with 12 positions matching TRBD1. Germline CDR1 is SGHTA and CDR2 is FQGTGA. The CDR3 loop spans 14 amino acids. V dropped 3 bases and J dropped 7; count of bases not matched to a gene: 4. Complete variable domain (other parts from reference TRBV7-3 and TRBJ2-7): GAGVSQTPSNKVTEKGKYVELRCDPISGHTALYWYRQSLGQGPEFLIYFQGTGAADDSGLPNDRFFAVRPEGSVSTLKIQRTERGDSAVYLCASSLGQGAFEQYFGPGTRLTVT.

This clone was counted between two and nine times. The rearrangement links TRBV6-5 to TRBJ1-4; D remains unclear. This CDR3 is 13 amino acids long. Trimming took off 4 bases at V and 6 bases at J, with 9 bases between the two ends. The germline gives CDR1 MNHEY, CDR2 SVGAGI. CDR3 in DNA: TGTGCCAGCAGTTCGAAGGTAGATGAAAAACTGTTTTTT. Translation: CASSSKVDEKLFF.

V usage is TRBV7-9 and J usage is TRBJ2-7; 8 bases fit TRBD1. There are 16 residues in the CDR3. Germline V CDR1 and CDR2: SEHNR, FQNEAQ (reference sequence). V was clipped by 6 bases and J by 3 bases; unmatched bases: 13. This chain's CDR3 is CASSLDTGGFFYEQYF. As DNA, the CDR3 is TGTGCCAGCAGTTTGGATACAGGGGGTTTTTTCTACGAGCAGTACTTC.

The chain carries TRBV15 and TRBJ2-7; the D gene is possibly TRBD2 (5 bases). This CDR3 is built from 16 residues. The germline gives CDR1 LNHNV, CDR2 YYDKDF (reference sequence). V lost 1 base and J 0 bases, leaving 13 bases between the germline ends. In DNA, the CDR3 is TGTGCCACCAGCAGAGCCACAAGCGGTTACTCCTACGAGCAGTACTTC. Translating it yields CATSRATSGYSYEQYF.

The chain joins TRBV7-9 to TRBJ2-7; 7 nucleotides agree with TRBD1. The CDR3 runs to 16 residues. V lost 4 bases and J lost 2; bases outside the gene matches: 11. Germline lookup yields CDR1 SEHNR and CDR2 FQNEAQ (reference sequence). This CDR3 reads CASSSRGGMGAYEQYF. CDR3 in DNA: TGTGCCAGCAGCTCGAGAGGGGGCATGGGTGCCTACGAGCAGTACTTC.

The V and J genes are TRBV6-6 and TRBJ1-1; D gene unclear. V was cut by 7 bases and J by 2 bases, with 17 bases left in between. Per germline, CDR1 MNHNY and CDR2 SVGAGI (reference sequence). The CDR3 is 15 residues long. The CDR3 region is CASTSGAEINTEAFF. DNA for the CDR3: TGTGCCAGCACCTCAGGTGCGGAAATAAACACTGAAGCTTTCTTT.

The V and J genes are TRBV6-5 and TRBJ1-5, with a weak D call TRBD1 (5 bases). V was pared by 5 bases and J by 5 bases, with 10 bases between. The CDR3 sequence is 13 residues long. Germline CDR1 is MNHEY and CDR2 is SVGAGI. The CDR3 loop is CASSRTSDQPQHF. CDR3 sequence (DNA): TGTGCCAGCAGTCGGACATCCGATCAGCCCCAGCATTTT.

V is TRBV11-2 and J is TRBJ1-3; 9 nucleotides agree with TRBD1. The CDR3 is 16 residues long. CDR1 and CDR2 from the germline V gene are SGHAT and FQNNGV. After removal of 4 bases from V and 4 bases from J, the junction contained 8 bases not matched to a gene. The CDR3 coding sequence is TGTGCCAGCAGCTCACTACAGGGGGCTGCAGGAAACACCATATATTTT. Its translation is CASSSLQGAAGNTIYF.

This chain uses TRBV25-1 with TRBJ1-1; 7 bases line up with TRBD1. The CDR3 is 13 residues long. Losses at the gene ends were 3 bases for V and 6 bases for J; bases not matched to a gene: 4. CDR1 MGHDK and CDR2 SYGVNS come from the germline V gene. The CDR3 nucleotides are TGTGCCAGCAGTGAGAGAGACAGGGCTGAAGCTTTCTTT. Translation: CASSERDRAEAFF.

The CDR3 loop is CASSVAEGRGGTEAFF. As DNA, the CDR3 is TGTGCCAGCAGCGTAGCAGAGGGGCGGGGTGGCACTGAAGCTTTCTTT. J is TRBJ1-1 and V is TRBV9; the D gene is possibly TRBD1 (5 bases). The germline V gene has CDR1 SGDLS and CDR2 YYNGEE. This CDR3 has 16 amino acids. Trimming stripped 0 bases from V and 4 bases from J, with 16 bases between.

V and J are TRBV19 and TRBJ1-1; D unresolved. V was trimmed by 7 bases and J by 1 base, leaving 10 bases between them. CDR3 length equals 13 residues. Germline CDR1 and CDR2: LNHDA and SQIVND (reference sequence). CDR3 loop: CASTPFTNTEAFF. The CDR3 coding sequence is TGTGCCAGTACTCCATTTACGAACACTGAAGCTTTCTTT.

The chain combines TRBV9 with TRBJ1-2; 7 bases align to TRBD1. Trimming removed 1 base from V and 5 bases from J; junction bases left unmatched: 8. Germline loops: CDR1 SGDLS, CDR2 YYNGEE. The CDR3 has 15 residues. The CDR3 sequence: CASSVPPTGDYGYTF. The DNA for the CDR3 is TGTGCCAGCAGCGTACCGCCCACAGGGGATTATGGCTACACCTTC.

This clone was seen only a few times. The CDR3 sequence: CASGEGNQPQHF. As DNA, the CDR3 is TGTGCGTCAGGGGAGGGCAATCAGCCCCAGCATTTT. The rearrangement uses TRBV6-5 and TRBJ1-5; possibly TRBD1 for D (6 bases). The CDR3 covers 12 residues. CDR1 and CDR2 from the germline V gene are MNHEY and SVGAGI.

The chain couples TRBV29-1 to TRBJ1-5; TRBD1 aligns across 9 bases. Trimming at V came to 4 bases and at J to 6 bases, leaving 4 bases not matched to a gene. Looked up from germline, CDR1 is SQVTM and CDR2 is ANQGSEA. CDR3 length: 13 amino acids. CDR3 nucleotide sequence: TGCAGCGTTGGAACAGGGGGCGGTCAGCCCCAGCATTTT. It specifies CSVGTGGGQPQHF.

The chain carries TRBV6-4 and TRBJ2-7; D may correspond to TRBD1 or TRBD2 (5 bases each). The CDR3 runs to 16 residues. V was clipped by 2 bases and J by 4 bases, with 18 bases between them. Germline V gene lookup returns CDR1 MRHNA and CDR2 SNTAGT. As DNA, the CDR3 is TGTGCCAGCAGTGACCGAACCGGGACGGGTGATTACGAGCAGTACTTC. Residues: CASSDRTGTGDYEQYF.

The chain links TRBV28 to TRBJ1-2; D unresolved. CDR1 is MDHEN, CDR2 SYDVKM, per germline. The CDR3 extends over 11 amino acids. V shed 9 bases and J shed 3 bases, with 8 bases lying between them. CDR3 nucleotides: TGTGCCAGTCGGGAGGACTATGGCTACACCTTC. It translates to CASREDYGYTF.

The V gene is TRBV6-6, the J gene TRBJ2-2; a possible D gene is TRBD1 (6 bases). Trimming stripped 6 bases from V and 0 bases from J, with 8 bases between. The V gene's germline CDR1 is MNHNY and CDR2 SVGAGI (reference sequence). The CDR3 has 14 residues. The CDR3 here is CASRQGSNTGELFF. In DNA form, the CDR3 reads TGTGCCAGCAGACAGGGTTCGAACACCGGGGAGCTGTTTTTT.